This T cell receptor (beta chain) was sequenced for a study of blood T cell repertoires in COVID-19. Study-level information: Acute and convalescent COVID-19 samples came from the United States, Italy and Spain. Sample material is recorded as cDNA or gDNA derived from T cells, B-cell-depleted T cells, or PBMCs.

The CDR3 totals 13 residues. The J segment lost 7 bases and the V segment lost 5 bases, leaving 6 bases of the junction unmatched. In germline, CDR1 is SGHTA, CDR2 FQGNSA. TCRdb keeps only in-frame clones here, not all; method: immunoSEQ multiplex PCR. The repertoire includes approximately 240,000 clones, approximately 91% of them detected once, and 2% to 2.5% sits in the top ten. This chain links TRBV7-2 with TRBJ2-7; TRBD2 matches at 9 bases. The source material was peripheral blood. The sequence was collected from a woman in her forties who had recovered from COVID-19. As DNA, the CDR3 is TGTGCCAGCAGCCCAGGACTAGCGCGGGAGCAGTACTTC. It encodes CASSPGLAREQYF.